These 12 T cell receptor beta chains were sequenced from one sample in a study of metastatic and nonmetastatic thyroid tumors. The entire patient cohort was treatment-naive prior to thyroid surgery. TCRdb redid the clone calls on the PCR reads using MiXCR. The profile shows about 41,000 clones, 10% to 12% of them singletons. Input material: blood. These TCRs come from a female donor with papillary thyroid cancer or a benign thyroid nodule (not recorded which). Some clones in this sample may be carry-over from other donors' samples.

This clone was found a few times. The chain employs TRBV4-2 and TRBJ1-3; D unclear. The CDR3 runs 16 residues. Trimming cost V 3 bases and J 0 bases, with 12 bases left between them. Germline CDR1 reads LGHNA; CDR2 reads YNFKEQ. CDR3 region: CASSQSDGTSGNTIYF. The CDR3 nucleotides read TGTGCCAGCAGCCAGAGTGACGGCACCTCTGGAAACACCATATATTTT.

Ten or more counts support this clone. The gene calls are TRBV7-9 and TRBJ1-2; unclear D gene. Per germline, CDR1 SEHNR and CDR2 FQNEAQ (reference sequence). The CDR3 is 14 residues long. V shed 7 bases and J shed 2 bases, with 14 bases lying between them. The CDR3 here is CASTFARRNYGYTF. The CDR3 region has the DNA TGTGCCAGCACTTTCGCACGGAGAAACTATGGCTACACCTTC.

There are many counts of this clone. V and J are TRBV11-2 and TRBJ1-3; D gene ambiguous. The V end was cut by 5 bases, the J end by 4 bases, with 3 bases between. This CDR3 is 11 amino acids long. Germline V gene sequence: CDR1 SGHAT, CDR2 FQNNGV. The CDR3: CASSQGNTIYF. The CDR3, as DNA: TGTGCCAGCAGCCAAGGAAACACCATATATTTT.

Here the CDR3 reads CASSSSVVAVGGEQFF. The CDR3 nucleotides read TGCGCCAGCAGCTCCTCCGTGGTAGCGGTAGGGGGTGAGCAGTTCTTC. J is TRBJ2-1 and V is TRBV5-1; either TRBD1 or TRBD2 may fit D (6 bases each). The V gene lost 3 bases and the J gene lost 9 bases, with 22 bases spanning the gap. Germline V lookup: CDR1 SGHRS, CDR2 YFSETQ. The CDR3 is 16 residues long.

This clone was detected only a few times. The V gene is TRBV24-1, the J gene TRBJ1-4; the D is unclear. Trimming cost V 10 bases and J 3 bases, with 11 bases left between them. The CDR3 has 13 amino acids. Looked up from germline, CDR1 is KGHDR and CDR2 is SFDVKD. The CDR3 loop reads CATGRAANEKLFF. In DNA form, the CDR3 reads TGTGCCACAGGACGAGCAGCTAATGAAAAACTGTTTTTT.

The chain uses TRBV30 and TRBJ2-7; TRBD2 might be the D (6 bases). In germline, CDR1 is GTSNPN, CDR2 SVGIG (reference sequence). CDR3 length equals 11 residues. V gave up 1 base and J gave up 5 bases, with 6 bases separating them. In nucleotides, the CDR3 is TGTGCCTGGAGTGCGGGGGACGAGCAGTACTTC. This encodes CAWSAGDEQYF.

This clone was picked up many times. The V gene is TRBV7-2, the J gene TRBJ2-1; the D gene is possibly TRBD1 (6 bases). The CDR3 is made up of 15 amino acids. V shed 1 base and J shed 1 base, with 8 bases lying between them. CDR1 is SGHTA and CDR2 is FQGNSA in the germline V gene. This chain's CDR3 is CASSLGQGSYNEQFF. The CDR3 coding sequence is TGTGCCAGCAGCTTAGGTCAGGGGTCCTACAATGAGCAGTTCTTC.

There are many counts of this clone. J is TRBJ1-5 and V is TRBV28, with 11 bases lining up with TRBD1. Germline V gene sequence: CDR1 MDHEN, CDR2 SYDVKM. The CDR3 has 19 amino acids. The junction had 13 bases not matched to a gene; V was cut back by 1 base and J by 5 bases. The CDR3 spells CASSLFRRDRGYRHQPQHF. The DNA for the CDR3 is TGTGCCAGCAGTTTATTTCGCCGGGACAGGGGGTATCGCCATCAGCCCCAGCATTTT. Supplemented by reference TRBV28 and TRBJ1-5, the full variable domain reads DVKVTQSSRYLVKRTGEKVFLECVQDMDHENMFWYRQDPGLGLRLIYFSYDVKMKEKGDIPEGYSVSREKKERFSLILESASTNQTSMYLCASSLFRRDRGYRHQPQHFGDGTRLSIL.

This clone was observed a single time. The genes are TRBV11-2 and TRBJ2-7; D may correspond to TRBD1 or TRBD2 (5 bases each). Trimming shortened V by 6 bases and J by 5 bases, and 17 bases separated the two germline ends. This CDR3 comprises 14 residues. Germline CDR1 reads SGHAT; CDR2 reads FQNNGV. CDR3 nucleotides: TGTGCCAGCAGAGGGATCGGGGCTAACCACGAGCAGTACTTC. It codes for CASRGIGANHEQYF.

This clone occurred a few times. The chain has TRBV12-3 or TRBV12-4 and TRBJ1-5; the match to TRBD1 covers 10 bases. V gave up 5 bases and J gave up 7 bases; unmatched junction bases: 5. The CDR3 consists of 14 residues. The CDR3 bases are TGTGCCAGCAGTCAGACAGGGGGCGGACAGCCCCAGCATTTT. Translated: CASSQTGGGQPQHF.

This clone appeared many times. The chain couples TRBV12-3 or TRBV12-4 to TRBJ2-1; TRBD1 agrees at 9 bases. V shed 4 bases and J 2 bases; nucleotides not matched to a gene: 3. The CDR3 is 15 residues long. CDR3 sequence: CASSWDRATYNEQFF. The CDR3 coding sequence is TGTGCCAGCAGTTGGGACAGGGCCACCTACAATGAGCAGTTCTTC.

This clone was counted ten times or more. This chain connects TRBV3-1 to TRBJ1-2, with 8 positions matching TRBD1. Per the germline V gene, CDR1 is LGHDT and CDR2 is YNNKEL (reference sequence). V lost 3 bases, J lost 3 bases, and 12 bases stayed unmatched. The CDR3 has 17 residues. In DNA form, the CDR3 reads TGTGCCAGCAGCCATCAATCGGCGCAGGGGGCTTACTATGGCTACACCTTC. Its protein is CASSHQSAQGAYYGYTF.